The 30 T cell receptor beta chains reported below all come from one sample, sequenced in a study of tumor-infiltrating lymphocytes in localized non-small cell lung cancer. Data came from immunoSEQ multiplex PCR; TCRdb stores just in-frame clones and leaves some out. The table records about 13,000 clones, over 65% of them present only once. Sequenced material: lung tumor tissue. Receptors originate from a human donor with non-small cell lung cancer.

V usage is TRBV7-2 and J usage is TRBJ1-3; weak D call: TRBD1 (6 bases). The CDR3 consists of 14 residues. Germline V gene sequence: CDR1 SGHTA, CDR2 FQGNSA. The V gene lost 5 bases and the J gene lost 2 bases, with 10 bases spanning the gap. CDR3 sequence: CASSRGTTGNTIYF. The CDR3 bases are TGTGCCAGCAGCAGAGGGACAACTGGAAACACCATATATTTT.

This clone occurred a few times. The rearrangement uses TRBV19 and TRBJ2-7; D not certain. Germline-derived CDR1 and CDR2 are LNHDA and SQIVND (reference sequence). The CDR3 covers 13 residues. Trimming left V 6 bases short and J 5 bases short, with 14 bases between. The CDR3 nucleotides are TGTGCCAGTAGCCTTGGCCAGTCCCACGAGCAGTACTTC. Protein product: CASSLGQSHEQYF.

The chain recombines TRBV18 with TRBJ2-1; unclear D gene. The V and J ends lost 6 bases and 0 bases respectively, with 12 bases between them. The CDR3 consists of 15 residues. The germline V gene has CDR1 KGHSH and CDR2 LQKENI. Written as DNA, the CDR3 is TGTGCCAGCTCTTTAGACCTCATCTCCTACAATGAGCAGTTCTTC. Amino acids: CASSLDLISYNEQFF.

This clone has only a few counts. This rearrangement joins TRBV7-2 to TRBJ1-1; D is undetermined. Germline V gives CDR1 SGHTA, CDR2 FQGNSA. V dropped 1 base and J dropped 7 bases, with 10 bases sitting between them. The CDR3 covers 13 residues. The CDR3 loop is CASSLVEGSEAFF. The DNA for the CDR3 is TGTGCCAGCAGCTTAGTTGAAGGGAGTGAAGCTTTCTTT.

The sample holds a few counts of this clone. CDR3: CAWSVGQGNQPQHF. CDR3 coding DNA: TGTGCCTGGAGTGTAGGACAGGGCAATCAGCCCCAGCATTTT. J is TRBJ1-5 and V is TRBV30, with 7 positions matching TRBD1. The CDR3 consists of 14 residues. Germline CDR1 and CDR2: GTSNPN and SVGIG (reference sequence). Trimming at V came to 0 bases and at J to 2 bases, leaving 1 base not matched to a gene.

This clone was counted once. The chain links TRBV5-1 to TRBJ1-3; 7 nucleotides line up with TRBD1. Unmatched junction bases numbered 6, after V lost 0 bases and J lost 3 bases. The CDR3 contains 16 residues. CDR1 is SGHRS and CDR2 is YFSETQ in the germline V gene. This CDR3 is CASSLAPTGYGNTIYF. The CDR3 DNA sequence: TGCGCCAGCAGCTTGGCCCCGACAGGGTATGGAAACACCATATATTTT. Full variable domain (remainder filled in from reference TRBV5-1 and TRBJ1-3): KAGVTQTPRYLIKTRGQQVTLSCSPISGHRSVSWYQQTPGQGLQFLFEYFSETQRNKGNFPGRFSGRQFSNSRSEMNVSTLELGDSALYLCASSLAPTGYGNTIYFGEGSWLTVV.

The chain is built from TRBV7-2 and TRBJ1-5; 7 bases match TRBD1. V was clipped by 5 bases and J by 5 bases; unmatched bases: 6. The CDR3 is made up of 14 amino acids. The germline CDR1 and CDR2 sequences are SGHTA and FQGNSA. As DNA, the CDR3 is TGTGCCAGCAGCCGACAGGGAATTGATCAGCCCCAGCATTTT. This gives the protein CASSRQGIDQPQHF.

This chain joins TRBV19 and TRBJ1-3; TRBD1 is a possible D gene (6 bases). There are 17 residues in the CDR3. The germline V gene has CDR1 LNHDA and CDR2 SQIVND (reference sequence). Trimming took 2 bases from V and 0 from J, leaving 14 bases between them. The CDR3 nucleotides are TGTGCCAGTAGTATATCTGGACAGCTGTACTCTGGAAACACCATATATTTT. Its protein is CASSISGQLYSGNTIYF.

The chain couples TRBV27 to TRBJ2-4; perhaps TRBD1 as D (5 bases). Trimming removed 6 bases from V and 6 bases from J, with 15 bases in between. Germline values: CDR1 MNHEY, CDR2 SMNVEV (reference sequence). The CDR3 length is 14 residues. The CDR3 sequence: CASRAVGRVNIQYF. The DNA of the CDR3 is TGTGCCAGCAGGGCCGTGGGCAGGGTAAACATTCAGTACTTC.

CDR3 amino acids: CASSERGTDNGYTF. DNA for the CDR3: TGTGCCAGCAGCGAGCGAGGGACAGATAATGGCTACACCTTC. This sequence joins TRBV9 and TRBJ1-2, with 7 positions matching TRBD1. The junction had 8 bases not matched to a gene; V was cut back by 3 bases and J by 6 bases. Per germline, CDR1 SGDLS and CDR2 YYNGEE. This CDR3 region has 14 residues. The full variable domain, in which reference TRBV9 and TRBJ1-2 provide the parts outside the CDR3, is DSGVTQTPKHLITATGQRVTLRCSPRSGDLSVYWYQQSLDQGLQFLIQYYNGEERAKGNILERFSAQQFPDLHSELNLSSLELGDSALYFCASSERGTDNGYTFGSGTRLTVV.

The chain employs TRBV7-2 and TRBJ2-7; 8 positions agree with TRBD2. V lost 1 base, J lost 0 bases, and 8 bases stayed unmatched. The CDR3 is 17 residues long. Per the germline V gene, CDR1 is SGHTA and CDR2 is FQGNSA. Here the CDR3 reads CASSLGVASGPSYEQYF. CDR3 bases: TGTGCCAGCAGCTTAGGCGTGGCTAGCGGGCCCTCCTACGAGCAGTACTTC.

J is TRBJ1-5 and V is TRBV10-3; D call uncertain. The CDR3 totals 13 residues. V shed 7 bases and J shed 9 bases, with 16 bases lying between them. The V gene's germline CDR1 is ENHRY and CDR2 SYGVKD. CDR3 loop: CAIKADGVGPQHF. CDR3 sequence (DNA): TGTGCCATCAAAGCAGACGGAGTTGGGCCCCAGCATTTT.

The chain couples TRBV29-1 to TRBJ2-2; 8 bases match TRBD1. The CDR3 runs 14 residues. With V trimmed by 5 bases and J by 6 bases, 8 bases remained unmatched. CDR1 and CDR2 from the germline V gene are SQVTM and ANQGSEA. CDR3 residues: CSVSPQGGAGELFF. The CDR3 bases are TGCAGCGTTAGCCCACAGGGGGGCGCCGGGGAGCTGTTTTTT.

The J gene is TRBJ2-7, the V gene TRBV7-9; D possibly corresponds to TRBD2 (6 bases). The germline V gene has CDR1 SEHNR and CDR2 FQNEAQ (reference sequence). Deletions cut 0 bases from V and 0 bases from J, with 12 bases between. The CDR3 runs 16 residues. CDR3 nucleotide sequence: TGTGCCAGCAGCTTAGCGCGGGGACTTAACTCCTACGAGCAGTACTTC. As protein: CASSLARGLNSYEQYF.

CDR3 bases: TGTGCCAGCACCCAAACCGAACTAGCGGGGGATGAGCAGTTCTTC. It is translated as CASTQTELAGDEQFF. The rearrangement joins TRBV2 to TRBJ2-1; 11 bases align to TRBD2. The CDR3 runs 15 residues. V was pared by 7 bases and J by 8 bases, with 10 bases of the junction left unmatched. Germline CDR1 reads SNHLY; CDR2 reads FYNNEI.

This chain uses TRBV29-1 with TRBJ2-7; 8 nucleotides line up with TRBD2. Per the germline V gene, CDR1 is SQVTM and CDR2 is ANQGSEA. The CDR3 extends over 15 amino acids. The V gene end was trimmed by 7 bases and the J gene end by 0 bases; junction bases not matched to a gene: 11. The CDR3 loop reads CSASSGSGPSYEQYF. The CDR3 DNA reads TGCAGCGCGTCTAGCGGGTCGGGTCCCTCCTACGAGCAGTACTTC.

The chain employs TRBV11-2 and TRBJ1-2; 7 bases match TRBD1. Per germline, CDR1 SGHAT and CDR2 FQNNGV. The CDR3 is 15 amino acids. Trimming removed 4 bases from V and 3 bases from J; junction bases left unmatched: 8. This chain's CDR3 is CASSSSTGWDYGYTF. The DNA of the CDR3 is TGTGCCAGCAGCTCTTCGACAGGGTGGGACTATGGCTACACCTTC.

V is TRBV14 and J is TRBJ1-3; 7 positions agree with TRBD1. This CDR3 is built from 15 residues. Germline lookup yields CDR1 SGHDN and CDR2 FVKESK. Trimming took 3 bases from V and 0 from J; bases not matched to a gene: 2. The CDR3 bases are TGTGCCAGCAGCCAGGGACAGATCTCTGGAAACACCATATATTTT. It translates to CASSQGQISGNTIYF.

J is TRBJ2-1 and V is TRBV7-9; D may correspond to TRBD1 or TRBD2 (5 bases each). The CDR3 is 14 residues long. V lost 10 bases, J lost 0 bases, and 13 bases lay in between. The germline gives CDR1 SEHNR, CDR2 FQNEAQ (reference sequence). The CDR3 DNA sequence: TGTGCCACGGAGAGGGGTAGCTCCTACAATGAGCAGTTCTTC. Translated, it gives CATERGSSYNEQFF. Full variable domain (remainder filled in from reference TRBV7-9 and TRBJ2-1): DTGVSQNPRHKITKRGQNVTFRCDPISEHNRLYWYRQTLGQGPEFLTYFQNEAQLEKSRLLSDRFSAERPKGSFSTLEIQRTEQGDSAMYLCATERGSSYNEQFFGPGTRLTVL.

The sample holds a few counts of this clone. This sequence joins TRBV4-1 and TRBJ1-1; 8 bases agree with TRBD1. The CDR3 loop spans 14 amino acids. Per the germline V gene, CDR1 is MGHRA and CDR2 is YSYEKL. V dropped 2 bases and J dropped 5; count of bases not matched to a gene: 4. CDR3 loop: CASSQPTGETEAFF. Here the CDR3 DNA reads TGCGCCAGCAGCCAACCGACAGGGGAAACTGAAGCTTTCTTT.

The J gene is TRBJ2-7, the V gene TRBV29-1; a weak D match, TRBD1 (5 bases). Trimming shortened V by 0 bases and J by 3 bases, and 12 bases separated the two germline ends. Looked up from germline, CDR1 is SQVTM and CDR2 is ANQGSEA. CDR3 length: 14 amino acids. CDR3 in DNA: TGCAGCGTTGAAGATCCCGACAGAGACTACGAGCAGTACTTC. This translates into CSVEDPDRDYEQYF.

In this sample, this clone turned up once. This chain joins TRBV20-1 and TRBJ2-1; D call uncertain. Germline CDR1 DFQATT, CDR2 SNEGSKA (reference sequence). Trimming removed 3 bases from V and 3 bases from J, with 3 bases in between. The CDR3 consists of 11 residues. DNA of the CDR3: TGCAGTGCTAGCGACTACAATGAGCAGTTCTTC. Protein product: CSASDYNEQFF.

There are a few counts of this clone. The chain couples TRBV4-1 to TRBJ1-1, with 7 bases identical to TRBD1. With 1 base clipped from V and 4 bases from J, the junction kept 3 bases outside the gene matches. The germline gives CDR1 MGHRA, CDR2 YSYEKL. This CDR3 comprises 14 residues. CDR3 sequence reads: CASSQATGITEAFF. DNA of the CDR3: TGCGCCAGCAGCCAAGCGACAGGGATCACTGAAGCTTTCTTT.

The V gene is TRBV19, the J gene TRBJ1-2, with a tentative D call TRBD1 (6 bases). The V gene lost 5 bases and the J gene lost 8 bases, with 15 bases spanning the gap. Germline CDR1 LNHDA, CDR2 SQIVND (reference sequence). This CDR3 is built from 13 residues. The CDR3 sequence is CASSARGGYGYTF. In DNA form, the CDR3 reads TGTGCCAGTAGTGCCCGAGGGGGATACGGCTACACCTTC.

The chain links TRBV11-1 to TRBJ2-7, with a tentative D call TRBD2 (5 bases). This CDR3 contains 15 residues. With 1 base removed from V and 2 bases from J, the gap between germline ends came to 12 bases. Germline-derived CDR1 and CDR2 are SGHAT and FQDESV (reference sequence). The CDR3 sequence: CASSLDPVEAYEQYF. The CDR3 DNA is TGTGCCAGCAGCTTAGATCCCGTGGAGGCCTACGAGCAGTACTTC.

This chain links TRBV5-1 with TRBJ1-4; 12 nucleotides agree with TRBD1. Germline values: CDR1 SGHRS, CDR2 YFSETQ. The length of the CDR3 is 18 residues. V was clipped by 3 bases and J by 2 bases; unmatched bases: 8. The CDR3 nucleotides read TGCGCCAGCAGCTCCCCAGAGGGACAGGGGGCGACTAATGAAAAACTGTTTTTT. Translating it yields CASSSPEGQGATNEKLFF.

CDR3 amino acids: CASSPDTFWSPLHF. As DNA, the CDR3 is TGTGCCAGCTCACCGGACACCTTTTGGTCACCCCTCCACTTT. The rearrangement joins TRBV18 to TRBJ1-6; perhaps TRBD1 as D (5 bases). The CDR3 extends over 14 amino acids. V was cut by 3 bases and J by 10 bases, with 13 bases left in between. CDR1 and CDR2 from the germline V gene are KGHSH and LQKENI.

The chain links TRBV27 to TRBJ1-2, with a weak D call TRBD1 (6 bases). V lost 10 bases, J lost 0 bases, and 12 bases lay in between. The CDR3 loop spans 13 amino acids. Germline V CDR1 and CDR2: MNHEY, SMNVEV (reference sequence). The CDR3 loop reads CATGGGPNYGYTF. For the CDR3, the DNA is TGTGCCACCGGGGGCGGTCCTAACTATGGCTACACCTTC.

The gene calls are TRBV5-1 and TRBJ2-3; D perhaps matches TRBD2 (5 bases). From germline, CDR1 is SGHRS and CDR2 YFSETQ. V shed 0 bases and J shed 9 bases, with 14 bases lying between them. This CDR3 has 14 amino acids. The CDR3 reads CASSLGLRTYTQYF. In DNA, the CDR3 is TGCGCCAGCAGCTTGGGACTAAGGACCTACACGCAGTATTTT.

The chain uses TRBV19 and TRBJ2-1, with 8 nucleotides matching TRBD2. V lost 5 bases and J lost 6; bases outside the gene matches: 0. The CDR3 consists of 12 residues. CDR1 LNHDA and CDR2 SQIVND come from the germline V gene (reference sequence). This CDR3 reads CASSGLANEQFF. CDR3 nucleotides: TGTGCCAGTAGTGGACTAGCCAATGAGCAGTTCTTC.